The 18 T cell receptor beta chains given below trace back to one sample, sequenced in a study of a mutant IDH1 vaccine in newly diagnosed glioma. Time point indicated: week 47, end of study. Every vaccination contained 300 ug of the mutant IDH1 20-mer peptide and was paired with topical imiquimod. Sequencing was performed with immunoSEQ multiplex PCR; in TCRdb, only in-frame clones are kept and a portion is missing. The sample has more than 50,000 clones, approximately 64% seen once. Their cognate antigens are unknown. This specimen was peripheral blood mononuclear cells (PBMCs), taken from a glioma patient whose treatment included an IDH1 peptide vaccine. All receptors derive from a man aged 40-49 years with glioma. Some clones in this sample may be carry-over from other donors' samples.

The chain couples TRBV13 to TRBJ2-5; D unresolved. The germline V gene encodes CDR1 PRHDT and CDR2 FYEKMQ (reference sequence). The V gene lost 2 bases and the J gene lost 1 base, with 8 bases spanning the gap. This CDR3 is 14 amino acids long. The CDR3 loop is CASSLKQFQETQYF. The CDR3 nucleotides are TGTGCCAGCAGCTTAAAACAGTTCCAAGAGACCCAGTACTTC.

CDR3 in DNA: TGTGCCAACGGTAAATTCGGGGAGCAGTTCTTC. It encodes CANGKFGEQFF. The chain carries TRBV2 and TRBJ2-1; D unresolved. V dropped 10 bases and J dropped 10 bases, with 14 bases sitting between them. The CDR3 length is 11 residues. Germline CDR1 is SNHLY and CDR2 is FYNNEI.

This chain joins TRBV23-1 and TRBJ1-5; maybe TRBD1 (5 bases). TRBV23-1 is assigned to the ORF class and has an uncertain function. This CDR3 region has 16 residues. The V and J ends lost 0 bases and 5 bases respectively, with 14 bases between them. CDR3 bases: TGCGCCAGCAGTCAATCGGCAGGGTGGGTTGATCAGCCCCAGCATTTT. Protein product: CASSQSAGWVDQPQHF.

The gene calls are TRBV27 and TRBJ1-4, with D tentatively TRBD1 (6 bases). From germline, CDR1 is MNHEY and CDR2 SMNVEV (reference sequence). CDR3 length equals 15 residues. Trimming left V 6 bases short and J 5 bases short, with 16 bases between. CDR3 loop: CASREFWGQNEKLFF. CDR3 bases: TGTGCCAGCAGAGAATTCTGGGGGCAAAATGAAAAACTGTTTTTT.

The gene calls are TRBV2 and TRBJ2-3; the match to TRBD2 covers 8 bases. CDR1 SNHLY and CDR2 FYNNEI come from the germline V gene. The CDR3 consists of 14 residues. Trimming cost V 11 bases and J 2 bases; bases outside gene matches: 9. CDR3 loop: CACRGGVATDTQYF. CDR3 bases: TGTGCCTGTCGGGGGGGGGTGGCCACAGATACGCAGTATTTT.

The chain recombines TRBV7-8 with TRBJ2-3; no reliable D call. The CDR3 length is 11 residues. The V end lost 2 bases, the J end lost 8 bases, and 5 bases lay between the germline ends. The germline CDR1 and CDR2 sequences are SGHVS and FQNEAQ. CDR3 loop: CASSLSFTQYF. CDR3 nucleotide sequence: TGTGCCAGCAGCTTATCATTTACGCAGTATTTT.

The table lists this clone with a few counts. The chain recombines TRBV19 with TRBJ2-2; the D is unclear. The CDR3 is 14 residues long. Germline V gene data show CDR1 as LNHDA and CDR2 as SQIVND (reference sequence). V was trimmed by 3 bases and J by 7 bases, leaving 12 bases between them. The CDR3 loop is CASSIGRAYGELFF. DNA of the CDR3: TGTGCCAGTAGTATTGGAAGGGCATACGGGGAGCTGTTTTTT.

This clone was observed a handful of times. The chain has TRBV5-1 and TRBJ2-5, with D perhaps matching TRBD1 (5 bases). Germline-derived CDR1 and CDR2 are SGHRS and YFSETQ. The CDR3 covers 14 residues. The ends were cut back, 0 bases at V and 4 bases at J, with 10 bases in the middle. The CDR3 coding sequence is TGCGCCAGCAGCTTGGGACCAGGGTCAGAGACCCAGTACTTC. Translated: CASSLGPGSETQYF.

This clone was seen only once. The chain combines TRBV2 with TRBJ2-2, with TRBD2 matching 12 bases. The CDR3 totals 16 residues. CDR1 SNHLY and CDR2 FYNNEI come from the germline V gene. Unmatched junction bases numbered 9, after V lost 6 bases and J lost 7 bases. CDR3 sequence reads: CASRPLAGGHGGELFF. Here the CDR3 DNA reads TGTGCCAGCAGACCTCTAGCGGGGGGGCACGGCGGGGAGCTGTTTTTT.

This CDR3 reads CASSPYTGELFF. The CDR3, as DNA: TGTGCCAGCAGCCCTTACACCGGGGAGCTGTTTTTT. The chain is built from TRBV13 and TRBJ2-2, with D unclear. V lost 5 bases and J lost 3, with 4 bases in between. CDR3 length equals 12 residues. Germline CDR1 is PRHDT and CDR2 is FYEKMQ (reference sequence). The full variable domain, completed using reference TRBV13 and TRBJ2-2, is AAGVIQSPRHLIKEKRETATLKCYPIPRHDTVYWYQQGPGQDPQFLISFYEKMQSDKGSIPDRFSAQQFSDYHSELNMSSLELGDSALYFCASSPYTGELFFGEGSRLTVL.

The rearrangement joins TRBV9 to TRBJ2-3; a weak D match, TRBD1 (5 bases). Trimming removed 0 bases at V and 0 bases at J, with 8 bases between. The CDR3 sequence is 15 residues long. Germline assignment: CDR1 SGDLS and CDR2 YYNGEE. CDR3 residues: CASSVVDKSTDTQYF. The CDR3 DNA sequence: TGTGCCAGCAGCGTAGTGGACAAAAGCACAGATACGCAGTATTTT.

The chain combines TRBV6-1 with TRBJ1-5; D not resolved. V was clipped by 6 bases and J by 0 bases, with 9 bases between them. The germline V gene encodes CDR1 MNHNS and CDR2 SASEGT. This CDR3 region has 14 residues. The CDR3 DNA follows: TGTGCCAGCAGGGAGGACGATAGCAATCAGCCCCAGCATTTT. This encodes CASREDDSNQPQHF.

The chain is built from TRBV19 and TRBJ2-3, with 13 bases identical to TRBD2. V lost 6 bases to trimming and J lost 5 bases; unmatched junction nucleotides: 5. From germline, CDR1 is LNHDA and CDR2 SQIVND (reference sequence). The CDR3 runs to 15 residues. The CDR3 protein is CASSRGLAGIDTQYF. In DNA, the CDR3 is TGTGCCAGTAGCAGGGGACTAGCGGGGATAGATACGCAGTATTTT.

This clone turned up a few times. DNA of the CDR3: TGTGCCAGCAATGGACAGGGGGCTTTCTATGGCTACACCTTC. Encoded protein: CASNGQGAFYGYTF. J is TRBJ1-2 and V is TRBV2; TRBD1 matches at 11 bases. The CDR3 length is 14 residues. The germline CDR1 and CDR2 sequences are SNHLY and FYNNEI. With 7 bases clipped from V and 4 bases from J, the junction kept 5 bases outside the gene matches.

This clone showed up just once. This clone may be a read error of a much larger clone one base away. CDR3 in amino acids: CASSVLYEQYF. The CDR3 DNA reads TGTGCCAGCAGTGTCCTCTACGAGCAGTACTTC. The chain links TRBV2 to TRBJ2-7; no clear D gene. The CDR3 length is 11 residues. V lost 4 bases and J 3 bases, leaving 4 bases between the germline ends. Germline CDR1 SNHLY, CDR2 FYNNEI.

V usage is TRBV7-9 and J usage is TRBJ1-2, with unresolved D. The CDR3 has 11 residues. The germline V and J ends were trimmed by 4 bases and 2 bases, with 2 bases remaining between them. Germline loops: CDR1 SEHNR, CDR2 FQNEAQ (reference sequence). The CDR3 sequence is CASSWNYGYTF. The DNA for the CDR3 is TGTGCCAGCAGCTGGAACTATGGCTACACCTTC.

V is TRBV13 and J is TRBJ2-1; the match to TRBD1 covers 7 bases. CDR3 length equals 15 residues. From germline, CDR1 is PRHDT and CDR2 FYEKMQ (reference sequence). The V segment lost 4 bases and the J segment 5 bases; nucleotides outside the gene matches: 8. CDR3 in DNA: TGTGCCAGCAGCTCACAGGGGACAGAGGACAATGAGCAGTTCTTC. This translates into CASSSQGTEDNEQFF.

The chain is built from TRBV10-3 and TRBJ2-1, with D perhaps matching TRBD2 (5 bases). V was clipped by 8 bases and J by 0 bases, with 14 bases between them. This CDR3 contains 15 residues. CDR1 is ENHRY, CDR2 SYGVKD, per germline. In nucleotides, the CDR3 is TGTGCCATCTCTGAGGGCCTTAGCTCCTACAATGAGCAGTTCTTC. Its protein is CAISEGLSSYNEQFF.